The 25 T cell receptor beta chains given below trace back to one sample, sequenced in a study of breast tumors, draining lymph nodes, adjacent tissues. TCRdb fed the multiplex PCR reads into MiXCR, producing one record per CDR3 protein. The sample shows about 200,000 distinct CDR3 sequences, 30% to 40% of them seen only once. Breast cancer patients provided tissue from their axillary draining lymph nodes. Sequencing input: axillary lymph node tissue. The receptors derive from a female donor with breast cancer. Some clones in this sample may be carry-over from other donors' samples.

This clonotype showed up many times. V gene TRBV11-1 combines with J gene TRBJ2-2, with D tentatively TRBD2 (5 bases). Germline CDR1 and CDR2: SGHAT and FQDESV (reference sequence). The CDR3 spans 16 residues. Trimming took off 1 base at V and 0 bases at J, with 9 bases between the two ends. CDR3 DNA: TGTGCCAGCAGCTTAGAGGCCGGGACGAACACCGGGGAGCTGTTTTTT. Translation: CASSLEAGTNTGELFF.

This clonotype was found a few times. CDR3 sequence: CSVLIFGTGEKLFF. CDR3 sequence (DNA): TGCAGCGTTCTCATATTCGGGACAGGTGAAAAACTGTTTTTT. V usage is TRBV29-1 and J usage is TRBJ1-4; TRBD1 aligns across 8 bases. The CDR3 is 14 residues long. Trimming took 5 bases from V and 7 from J; bases not matched to a gene: 9. In germline, CDR1 is SQVTM, CDR2 ANQGSEA. Based on the CDR3 plus reference TRBV29-1 and TRBJ1-4, the full variable domain is SAVISQKPSRDICQRGTSLTIQCQVDSQVTMMFWYRQQPGQSLTLIATANQGSEATYESGFVIDKFPISRPNLTFSTLTVSNMSPEDSSIYLCSVLIFGTGEKLFFGSGTQLSVL.

The CDR3: CSASHPGGASQPQYF. The CDR3 DNA follows: TGCAGTGCTAGTCACCCGGGCGGGGCATCTCAGCCCCAGTACTTC. The V call is TRBV20-1, the J call TRBJ2-5; tentatively, D is TRBD2 (6 bases). Germline V gene data show CDR1 as DFQATT and CDR2 as SNEGSKA (reference sequence). The length of the CDR3 is 15 residues. Trimming removed 3 bases from V and 9 bases from J, with 23 bases in between.

There are many counts of this clonotype. CDR3 sequence (DNA): TGCAGTGCTAGAGGTAACACAGAGACCCAGTACTTC. Encoded protein: CSARGNTETQYF. The J gene is TRBJ2-5, the V gene TRBV20-1; D uncertain. Germline loops: CDR1 DFQATT, CDR2 SNEGSKA (reference sequence). The CDR3 is made up of 12 amino acids. V was trimmed by 1 base and J by 4 bases, leaving 7 bases between them.

A remark on this clonotype: In this CDR3 the conserved last residue, phenylalanine or tryptophan, is missing, so a read error is likely. The chain combines TRBV2 with TRBJ1-4; D ambiguous. The CDR3 covers 15 residues. CDR1 and CDR2 (germline): SNHLY, FYNNEI. V was cut by 7 bases and J by 7 bases, with 19 bases left in between. The chain's CDR3 is CASTGGEENTEKLFL. The CDR3 DNA sequence: TGTGCCAGCACGGGTGGGGAAGAAAATACTGAAAAACTGTTTCTT.

This clonotype appeared many times. V and J are TRBV4-3 and TRBJ1-2; D gene ambiguous. This CDR3 is 13 amino acids long. Germline lookup yields CDR1 LGHNA and CDR2 YSLEER. Trimming cost V 1 base and J 4 bases, with 7 bases left between them. In nucleotides, the CDR3 is TGCGCCAGCAGCCAAGCGGTTTTCTATGGCTACACCTTC. This encodes CASSQAVFYGYTF.

This rearrangement joins TRBV6-6 to TRBJ2-7; 12 nucleotides agree with TRBD2. Germline trimming cut 5 bases from V and 2 bases from J; bases unmatched to any gene: 4. There are 15 residues in the CDR3. The germline gives CDR1 MNHNY, CDR2 SVGAGI (reference sequence). The CDR3: CASSHGLAGPYEQYF. CDR3 bases: TGTGCCAGCAGTCACGGACTAGCGGGGCCCTACGAGCAGTACTTC.

This clonotype has at least ten counts. CDR3: CASQSPFLGSGELFF. Here the CDR3 DNA reads TGTGCCAGCCAGAGCCCTTTTCTTGGGAGCGGGGAGCTGTTTTTT. The J gene is TRBJ2-2, the V gene TRBV19; D is possibly TRBD2 (5 bases). The CDR3 loop spans 15 amino acids. Germline-derived CDR1 and CDR2 are LNHDA and SQIVND (reference sequence). V lost 9 bases, J lost 7 bases, and 21 bases lay in between.

The gene calls are TRBV9 and TRBJ2-4; maybe TRBD1 (6 bases). The V and J ends lost 0 bases and 4 bases respectively, with 8 bases between them. This CDR3 contains 14 residues. Germline assignment: CDR1 SGDLS and CDR2 YYNGEE. This CDR3 is CASSVGGGKNIQYF. The CDR3 DNA sequence: TGTGCCAGCAGCGTAGGAGGGGGTAAAAACATTCAGTACTTC.

This clonotype was seen ten or more times. CDR3 bases: TGTGCCAGCAGCTTGGTATCGGGGGGTTATGGCTACACCTTC. Translating it yields CASSLVSGGYGYTF. The chain joins TRBV5-4 to TRBJ1-2; a weak D match, TRBD1 (5 bases). V dropped 0 bases and J dropped 5 bases, with 11 bases sitting between them. The CDR3 consists of 14 residues. The germline V gene has CDR1 SGHNT and CDR2 YYREEE (reference sequence).

Ten or more counts support this clonotype. V and J are TRBV20-1 and TRBJ2-7; a possible D gene is TRBD1 (6 bases). Germline CDR1 is DFQATT and CDR2 is SNEGSKA (reference sequence). Trimming pared 3 bases from V and 6 bases from J, leaving 12 bases between. CDR3 size: 12 residues. The DNA for the CDR3 is TGCAGTGCTAGTTACAGGGCCTCCGAGCAGTACTTC. This sequence encodes CSASYRASEQYF.

This clonotype was picked up many times. CDR3 coding DNA: TGTGCCAGCAGCTTAGCCGCAGGAGTGAACACTGAAGCTTTCTTT. It codes for CASSLAAGVNTEAFF. This chain uses TRBV7-9 with TRBJ1-1; D is undetermined. Trimming removed 0 bases from V and 0 bases from J, with 8 bases in between. The length of the CDR3 is 15 residues. Germline lookup yields CDR1 SEHNR and CDR2 FQNEAQ (reference sequence).

This clonotype was counted ten times or more. V usage is TRBV5-1 and J usage is TRBJ2-1; 11 bases line up with TRBD2. Trimming cost V 4 bases and J 4 bases; bases outside gene matches: 7. The length of the CDR3 is 16 residues. Germline CDR1 and CDR2: SGHRS and YFSETQ. As DNA, the CDR3 is TGCGCCAGCAGCCCGGGGACTAGCGGAAGATACAATGAGCAGTTCTTC. It encodes CASSPGTSGRYNEQFF.

There are many counts of this clonotype. V gene TRBV29-1 combines with J gene TRBJ2-4; D perhaps matches TRBD1 (8 bases). The CDR3 consists of 12 residues. Germline V CDR1 and CDR2: SQVTM, ANQGSEA. V lost 6 bases and J lost 7, with 13 bases in between. CDR3 DNA sequence: TGCAGCGTACTACAGGGGGGGAACATTCAGTACTTC. Its protein product is CSVLQGGNIQYF.

This clonotype appeared many times. The rearrangement uses TRBV9 and TRBJ2-7; TRBD2 matches at 12 bases. The V segment lost 3 bases and the J segment 7 bases; nucleotides outside the gene matches: 11. CDR3 size: 16 residues. Germline CDR1 is SGDLS and CDR2 is YYNGEE. CDR3 amino acids: CASSDGIRLAGEEQYF. CDR3 sequence (DNA): TGTGCCAGCAGCGATGGTATAAGACTAGCGGGGGAAGAGCAGTACTTC.

This clonotype was observed at least ten times. The V and J genes are TRBV5-6 and TRBJ2-2; TRBD1 aligns across 9 bases. Per the germline V gene, CDR1 is SGHDT and CDR2 is YYEEEE. This CDR3 is built from 15 residues. V lost 4 bases to trimming and J lost 3 bases; unmatched junction nucleotides: 4. The CDR3 sequence is CASSRYRGHTGELFF. DNA for the CDR3: TGTGCCAGCAGCCGCTACAGGGGGCACACCGGGGAGCTGTTTTTT.

The chain carries TRBV5-8 and TRBJ1-5; the D gene is possibly TRBD1 (5 bases). The V and J ends lost 4 bases and 1 base respectively, with 9 bases between them. The CDR3 consists of 14 residues. Germline loops: CDR1 SGHTS, CDR2 YDEGEE. Here the CDR3 reads CASSTGRSNQPQHF. CDR3 nucleotides: TGTGCCAGCAGCACGGGACGGAGCAATCAGCCCCAGCATTTT.

This clonotype was counted many times. CDR3 in DNA: TGTGCCAGCAGTGAAAATCGTGTAGATACGCAGTATTTT. Protein sequence: CASSENRVDTQYF. The chain is built from TRBV2 and TRBJ2-3; D is ambiguous. Trimming shortened V by 2 bases and J by 5 bases, and 8 bases separated the two germline ends. The germline CDR1 and CDR2 sequences are SNHLY and FYNNEI. The CDR3 covers 13 residues. The variable domain in full, with the rest retrieved from reference TRBV2 and TRBJ2-3, is EPEVTQTPSHQVTQMGQEVILRCVPISNHLYFYWYRQILGQKVEFLVSFYNNEISEKSEIFDDQFSVERPDGSNFTLKIRSTKLEDSAMYFCASSENRVDTQYFGPGTRLTVL.

There are many counts of this clonotype. The chain has TRBV9 and TRBJ2-1; possible D gene TRBD2, 5 bases. Between the trimmed V and J ends, which lost 5 bases and 7 bases, there was a span of 10 bases. CDR1 and CDR2 (germline): SGDLS, YYNGEE. The CDR3 spans 12 residues. The CDR3 loop is CASRGDKNEQFF. The CDR3 DNA reads TGTGCCAGCAGGGGAGACAAAAATGAGCAGTTCTTC. The full variable domain, with the rest looked up from reference TRBV9 and TRBJ2-1, is DSGVTQTPKHLITATGQRVTLRCSPRSGDLSVYWYQQSLDQGLQFLIQYYNGEERAKGNILERFSAQQFPDLHSELNLSSLELGDSALYFCASRGDKNEQFFGPGTRLTVL.

This clonotype appeared many times. It is unclear where the CDR3 begins or ends on the DNA, so no DNA is shown, and the CDR3 is as TCRdb lists it. CDR3 region: CASILGIPGRGGNYGYTF. The V call is TRBV2, the J call TRBJ1-2; the listed D gene, TRBD1, was not tested against the DNA. From its first to its last residue, the CDR3 has 18 amino acids. Per the germline V gene, CDR1 is SNHLY and CDR2 is FYNNEI.

The chain is built from TRBV9 and TRBJ1-3; no firm D call. Trimming removed 1 base from V and 7 bases from J, with 15 bases in between. The CDR3 runs 15 residues. Looked up from germline, CDR1 is SGDLS and CDR2 is YYNGEE. The chain's CDR3 is CASSVSPAFTNTIYF. For the CDR3, the DNA is TGTGCCAGCAGCGTATCCCCAGCCTTCACGAACACCATATATTTT.

This clonotype was counted at least ten times. CDR3 nucleotide sequence: TGTGCCAGCAGCAAGACTGCCTTTCGGGGCACAGATACGCAGTATTTT. Encoded protein: CASSKTAFRGTDTQYF. This chain links TRBV7-2 with TRBJ2-3; D is unresolved. The CDR3 extends over 16 amino acids. The germline V and J ends were trimmed by 5 bases and 1 base, with 16 bases remaining between them. The V gene's germline CDR1 is SGHTA and CDR2 FQGNSA.

On this clonotype itself: Mismatch with germline at one junction end may stem from a read error. The rearrangement joins TRBV12-3 or TRBV12-4 to TRBJ2-2, with a possible D match to TRBD1 (7 bases). This CDR3 comprises 15 residues. The CDR3 region has the DNA TGTGCCAGCACCAGAGGGACAGCGAACACCGGGGGGCTGTTTTTT. Translation gives CASTRGTANTGGLFF.

This clonotype was recorded many times. The V and J genes are TRBV2 and TRBJ2-5; 12 bases agree with TRBD2. CDR3 length: 17 amino acids. The germline V gene encodes CDR1 SNHLY and CDR2 FYNNEI. The V segment lost 2 bases and the J segment 3 bases; nucleotides outside the gene matches: 7. Written as DNA, the CDR3 is TGTGCCAGCAGTGAATCAGGCGCTAGCGGGAGGGAAGAGACCCAGTACTTC. Its protein is CASSESGASGREETQYF.

This chain joins TRBV7-2 and TRBJ1-4; D is perhaps TRBD1 (5 bases). CDR1 SGHTA and CDR2 FQGNSA come from the germline V gene. This CDR3 is 17 amino acids long. Trimming cost V 3 bases and J 1 base, with 15 bases left between them. CDR3 coding DNA: TGTGCCAGCAGCTTCACCGGGACTAGTGGAACTAATGAAAAACTGTTTTTT. Translation gives CASSFTGTSGTNEKLFF.